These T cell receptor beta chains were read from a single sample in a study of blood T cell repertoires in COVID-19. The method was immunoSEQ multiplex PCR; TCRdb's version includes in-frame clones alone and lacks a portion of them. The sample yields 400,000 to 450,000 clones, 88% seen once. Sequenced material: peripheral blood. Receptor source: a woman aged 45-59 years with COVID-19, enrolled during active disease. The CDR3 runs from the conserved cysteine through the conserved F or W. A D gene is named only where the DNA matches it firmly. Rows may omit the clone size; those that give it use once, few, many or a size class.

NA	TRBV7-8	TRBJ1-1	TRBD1	TGTGCCAGCAGCCTACAGGGGTCAACTGAAGCTTTCTTT	CASSLQGSTEAFF
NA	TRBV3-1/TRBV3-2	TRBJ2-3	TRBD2	TGTGCCAGCAGCCAAAGGCTAGCGGCAGATACGCAGTATTTT	CASSQRLAADTQYF
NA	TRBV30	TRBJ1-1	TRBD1	TGTGCCTGCTCACCAACAGGGGCGAGCACTGAAGCTTTCTTT	CACSPTGASTEAFF
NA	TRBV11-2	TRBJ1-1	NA	TGTGCCAGCAGTTGGGCCCTCGGTGAAGCTTTCTTT	CASSWALGEAFF
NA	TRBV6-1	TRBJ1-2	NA	TGTGCCAGCAGTGAAGTGGTAGGGGCGGGGGATGGCTACACCTTC	CASSEVVGAGDGYTF
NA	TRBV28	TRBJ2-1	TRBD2	TGTGCCAGCAGTGGGAGGGGTCCTGAGCAGTTCTTC	CASSGRGPEQFF
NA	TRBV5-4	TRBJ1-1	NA	TGTGCCAGCAGCTCGGGACAATGGAACACTGAAGCTTTCTTT	CASSSGQWNTEAFF
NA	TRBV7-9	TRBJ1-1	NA	TGTGCCAGCAGCTTAGAAGCGGATTGGACTGAAGCTTTCTTT	CASSLEADWTEAFF
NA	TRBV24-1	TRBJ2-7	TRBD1	TGTGCCACCAGTGAGTCGACAGGGCGGTACGAGCAGTACTTC	CATSESTGRYEQYF
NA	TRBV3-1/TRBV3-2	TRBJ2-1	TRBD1	TGTGCCAGCAGCCAGGCAACAGGGGGCATTGGGAATGAGCAGTTCTTC	CASSQATGGIGNEQFF
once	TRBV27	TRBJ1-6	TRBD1	TGTGCCAGCAGTATTTACAGGGGCGATCATCTAGGATCACCCCTCCACTTT	CASSIYRGDHLGSPLHF
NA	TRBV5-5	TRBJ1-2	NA	TGTGCCAGCAGCTTGCAGGGACTCGATGGCTACACCTTC	CASSLQGLDGYTF
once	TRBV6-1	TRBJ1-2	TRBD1	TGTGCCAGCAGTGGCCGGGACAGGGGGATTAACTATGGCTACACCTTC	CASSGRDRGINYGYTF
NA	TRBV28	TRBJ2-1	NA	TGTGCCAGCAGTTTGGTTGGCGGCAGCTCCTACAATGAGCAGTTCTTC	CASSLVGGSSYNEQFF
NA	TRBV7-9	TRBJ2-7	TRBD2	TGTGCCAGCAGCGGAAGACTAGCGGATACCCTATACGAGCAGTACTTC	CASSGRLADTLYEQYF
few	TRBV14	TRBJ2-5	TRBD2	TGTGCCAGCAGCCTTATGCGGGGGGAGACCCAGTACTTC	CASSLMRGETQYF
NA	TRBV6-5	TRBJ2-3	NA	TGTGCCAGCAGTTCACTACCTAGCACAGATACGCAGTATTTT	CASSSLPSTDTQYF
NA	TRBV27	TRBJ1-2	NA	TGTGCCAGCAGTACAGGCCGTGGCTACACCTTC	CASSTGRGYTF
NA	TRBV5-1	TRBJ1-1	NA	TGCGCCAGCCACAAGACTATGAGCACTGAAGCTTTCTTT	CASHKTMSTEAFF
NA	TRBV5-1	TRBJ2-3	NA	TGCGCCAGCAGCTTCGCCGGGGCGGGGGCGGCAGATACGCAGTATTTT	CASSFAGAGAADTQYF
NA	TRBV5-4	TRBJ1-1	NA	TGTGCCAGCAGCCCGCCCCCTCGGGTCATGAACACTGAAGCTTTCTTT	CASSPPPRVMNTEAFF
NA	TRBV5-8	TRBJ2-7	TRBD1	TGTGCCAGCAGCTTGGACAGGGGATTAGGCGAGCAGTACTTC	CASSLDRGLGEQYF
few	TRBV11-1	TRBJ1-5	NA	TGTGCCAGCAGCTTGGCCAGCAATCAGCCCCAGCATTTT	CASSLASNQPQHF
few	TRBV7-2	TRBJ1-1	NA	TGTGCCAGCAGGTTGGACGCGGGCACTGAAGCTTTCTTT	CASRLDAGTEAFF
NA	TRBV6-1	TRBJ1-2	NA	TGTGCCAGCTCAAGAGGCAGGGAGGCATATGGCTACACCTTC	CASSRGREAYGYTF
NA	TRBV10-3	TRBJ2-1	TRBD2	TGTGCCACCCGGACTAGCGGGAGCTCCTACAATGAGCAGTTCTTC	CATRTSGSSYNEQFF
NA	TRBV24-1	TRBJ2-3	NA	TGTGCCACCAGTGATTTGGAGGCAGGGCCAGATACGCAGTATTTT	CATSDLEAGPDTQYF
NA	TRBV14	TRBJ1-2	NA	TGTGCCAGCAGCTACAGGTCCCTCTATGGCTACACCTTC	CASSYRSLYGYTF
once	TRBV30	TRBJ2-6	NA	TGTGCCTGGAGTGGTAGCGCTTCTGGGGCCAACGTCCTGACTTTC	CAWSGSASGANVLTF
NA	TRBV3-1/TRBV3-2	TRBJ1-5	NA	TGTGCCAGCAGCCAAGGCGGGGTCCAGCCCCAGCATTTT	CASSQGGVQPQHF
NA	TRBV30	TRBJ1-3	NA	TGTGCCCTACGGACAGACTTCTTCTCTGGAAACACCATATATTTT	CALRTDFFSGNTIYF